These 14 T cell receptor beta chains came from one sample sequenced in a study of PD-L1 blockade in urothelial cancer. Time point in this sample: pretreatment peripheral blood. Produced via immunoSEQ multiplex PCR; TCRdb's table is partial and in-frame only. The data contain 45,000 to 60,000 clones, over 75% of them singletons. Material: PBMCs, obtained around atezolizumab (anti-PD-L1) treatment. The receptors come from a man in his 70s with urothelial cancer.

This chain uses TRBV2 with TRBJ1-2; D call uncertain. The V end was cut by 2 bases, the J end by 9 bases, with 10 bases between. This CDR3 is 12 amino acids long. Looked up from germline, CDR1 is SNHLY and CDR2 is FYNNEI. DNA for the CDR3: TGTGCCAGCAGTGAACAGATTCTGAGCTACACCTTC. It translates to CASSEQILSYTF.

The chain uses TRBV27 and TRBJ2-1; a possible D gene is TRBD2 (6 bases). The CDR3 length is 14 residues. Germline CDR1 is MNHEY and CDR2 is SMNVEV (reference sequence). Trimming removed 2 bases from V and 10 bases from J, with 15 bases in between. The CDR3, as DNA: TGTGCCAGCAGTTTAGAGGGATGGGGGGACGAGCAGTTCTTC. Its protein is CASSLEGWGDEQFF.

The chain has TRBV30 and TRBJ1-2; D gene ambiguous. The V end was cut by 6 bases, the J end by 8 bases, with 19 bases between. In germline, CDR1 is GTSNPN, CDR2 SVGIG (reference sequence). The CDR3 runs to 13 residues. The CDR3 DNA sequence: TGTGCCTGCCCAGTACCGGGTTTTTTGGGCTACACCTTC. Encoded protein: CACPVPGFLGYTF. The full variable domain, rest sourced from reference TRBV30 and TRBJ1-2, is SQTIHQWPATLVQPVGSPLSLECTVEGTSNPNLYWYRQAAGRGLQLLFYSVGIGQISSEVPQNLSASRPQDRQFILSSKKLLLSDSGFYLCACPVPGFLGYTFGSGTRLTVV.

The chain links TRBV9 to TRBJ1-2, with TRBD1 matching over 9 bases. Trimming at V came to 0 bases and at J to 6 bases, leaving 6 bases not matched to a gene. The CDR3 loop spans 15 amino acids. CDR1 is SGDLS and CDR2 is YYNGEE in the germline V gene. The CDR3 coding sequence is TGTGCCAGCAGCGTAGAGGACAGGGGTAGGGATGGCTACACCTTC. It encodes CASSVEDRGRDGYTF.

The chain recombines TRBV7-3 with TRBJ1-1; TRBD1 might be the D (6 bases). The V and J ends lost 5 bases and 4 bases respectively, with 20 bases between them. The CDR3 is 16 residues long. The germline V gene has CDR1 SGHTA and CDR2 FQGTGA. This CDR3 is CASSPGQTGGGTEAFF. CDR3 nucleotide sequence: TGTGCCAGCAGCCCCGGACAGACCGGGGGGGGCACTGAAGCTTTCTTT.

The rearrangement joins TRBV6-1 to TRBJ2-7, with 15 bases lining up with TRBD2. This CDR3 spans 15 amino acids. Looked up from germline, CDR1 is MNHNS and CDR2 is SASEGT. V lost 4 bases and J lost 6; bases outside the gene matches: 4. The CDR3: CASSGGLAGGGEQYF. CDR3 sequence (DNA): TGTGCCAGCAGTGGGGGACTAGCGGGAGGTGGCGAGCAGTACTTC.

DNA of the CDR3: TGTGCCAGCAGGGAGCGGGGCACCGGGGAGCTGTTTTTT. It codes for CASRERGTGELFF. The rearrangement joins TRBV27 to TRBJ2-2; 7 bases fit TRBD2. CDR3 length: 13 residues. The trim removed 6 bases at V and 4 bases at J, leaving 2 bases unmatched. The germline V gene encodes CDR1 MNHEY and CDR2 SMNVEV (reference sequence).

This clone was found a few times. This sample also contains other DNA sequences that code for the same CDR3. The chain is built from TRBV19 and TRBJ1-5; 9 positions match TRBD1. CDR3 length: 13 residues. The J segment lost 4 bases and the V segment lost 6 bases, leaving 1 base of the junction unmatched. Germline V CDR1 and CDR2: LNHDA, SQIVND (reference sequence). The CDR3 protein is CASRGTGNQPQHF. The CDR3, as DNA: TGTGCCAGTAGGGGGACAGGGAATCAGCCCCAGCATTTT.

This clone was recorded only once. The chain carries TRBV7-9 and TRBJ2-3; 11 nucleotides agree with TRBD2. CDR3 size: 16 residues. V was clipped by 7 bases and J by 0 bases; unmatched bases: 6. From germline, CDR1 is SEHNR and CDR2 FQNEAQ (reference sequence). The CDR3 spells CASTLGTSGSTDTQYF. Here the CDR3 DNA reads TGTGCCAGCACCCTAGGGACTAGCGGTAGCACAGATACGCAGTATTTT.

The V call is TRBV18, the J call TRBJ2-7, with D uncertain. V shed 0 bases and J shed 5 bases, with 8 bases lying between them. This CDR3 is 13 amino acids long. The germline CDR1 and CDR2 sequences are KGHSH and LQKENI. CDR3 DNA: TGTGCCAGCTCACCACCTACACGAAACGAGCAGTACTTC. Protein product: CASSPPTRNEQYF.

This clone has just one count. The chain recombines TRBV2 with TRBJ1-5; 8 nucleotides agree with TRBD1. Looked up from germline, CDR1 is SNHLY and CDR2 is FYNNEI. With V trimmed by 3 bases and J by 5 bases, 3 bases remained unmatched. The CDR3 loop spans 14 amino acids. CDR3 nucleotides: TGTGCCAGCAGTGACGGACAGGGTGATCAGCCCCAGCATTTT. Protein: CASSDGQGDQPQHF.

This clone appeared a single time. The J gene is TRBJ2-1, the V gene TRBV2; weak D call: TRBD1 (5 bases). The CDR3 is 11 amino acids. The V and J ends lost 7 bases and 9 bases respectively, with 10 bases between them. Germline values: CDR1 SNHLY, CDR2 FYNNEI. CDR3 sequence (DNA): TGTGCCAGCAACCAGGGTAGTGAGCAGTTCTTC. It codes for CASNQGSEQFF.

J is TRBJ1-2 and V is TRBV7-9; 9 bases agree with TRBD1. CDR1 and CDR2 from the germline V gene are SEHNR and FQNEAQ (reference sequence). The length of the CDR3 is 13 residues. The ends lost 5 bases at V and 8 bases at J; junction bases unmatched: 6. CDR3 sequence: CASSPGTGRGYTF. CDR3 DNA: TGTGCCAGCAGCCCTGGGACAGGGCGAGGCTACACCTTC.

The rearrangement uses TRBV5-5 and TRBJ2-7; 10 nucleotides line up with TRBD2. Looked up from germline, CDR1 is SGHKS and CDR2 is YYEKEE (reference sequence). The CDR3 contains 16 residues. V dropped 4 bases and J dropped 2; count of bases not matched to a gene: 9. In nucleotides, the CDR3 is TGTGCCAGCAGCCCGAAAGCGGGGGGGGACACCTACGAGCAGTACTTC. Translation gives CASSPKAGGDTYEQYF.